A single sample gave rise to the 12 T cell receptor beta chains below, sequenced in a study of response to subunit inactivated influenza vaccine. From the RT-PCR reads, TCRdb called clonotypes with MiXCR, one entry per CDR3 protein. Here the sample spans 860,000 or so distinct CDR3 sequences, around 21% being singletons. The sequencing here drew on PBMCs from blood, taken around 5 days after vaccination. These receptors all come from a man aged 50-59 years who received an inactivated influenza vaccine.

This clonotype was seen at least ten times. This rearrangement joins TRBV6-6 to TRBJ1-1, with TRBD1 as a possible D gene (5 bases). The CDR3 has 17 amino acids. The germline V and J ends were trimmed by 2 bases and 2 bases, with 18 bases remaining between them. The germline V gene has CDR1 MNHNY and CDR2 SVGAGI (reference sequence). The CDR3 region has the DNA TGTGCCAGCAGTTACCGAGGGTCCGGGGCAGTTAACACTGAAGCTTTCTTT. Protein sequence: CASSYRGSGAVNTEAFF.

The chain has TRBV2 and TRBJ1-6, with D uncertain. The V and J ends lost 6 bases and 14 bases respectively, with 8 bases between them. CDR1 SNHLY and CDR2 FYNNEI come from the germline V gene. The CDR3 runs 10 residues. This CDR3 reads CASRLRTLHF. For the CDR3, the DNA is TGTGCCAGCAGATTGAGAACCCTCCACTTT. Complete variable domain (other parts from reference TRBV2 and TRBJ1-6): EPEVTQTPSHQVTQMGQEVILRCVPISNHLYFYWYRQILGQKVEFLVSFYNNEISEKSEIFDDQFSVERPDGSNFTLKIRSTKLEDSAMYFCASRLRTLHFGNGTRLTVT.

This clonotype was observed at least ten times. V is TRBV20-1 and J is TRBJ2-7; a weak D match, TRBD2 (5 bases). Per germline, CDR1 DFQATT and CDR2 SNEGSKA (reference sequence). The CDR3 consists of 12 residues. The CDR3 spells CSAREGSYEQYF. CDR3 DNA: TGCAGCGCCCGCGAGGGCTCCTACGAGCAGTACTTC.

This rearrangement joins TRBV10-3 to TRBJ1-3, with TRBD1 as a possible D gene (5 bases). Trimming pared 6 bases from V and 1 base from J, leaving 7 bases between. CDR1 and CDR2 from the germline V gene are ENHRY and SYGVKD. The CDR3 runs 13 residues. CDR3 loop: CAIRGGSGNTIYF. The CDR3 region has the DNA TGTGCCATCAGGGGGGGATCTGGAAACACCATATATTTT.

This chain connects TRBV12-3 or TRBV12-4 to TRBJ2-5; weak D call: TRBD1 (6 bases). Trimming took 4 bases from V and 2 from J, leaving 14 bases between them. The CDR3 runs to 15 residues. This CDR3 is CASSSRQAMQETQYF. CDR3 DNA sequence: TGTGCCAGCAGTTCCAGACAGGCGATGCAAGAGACCCAGTACTTC.

The chain has TRBV10-3 and TRBJ2-1; 8 bases map to TRBD1. Trimming cost V 6 bases and J 5 bases; bases outside gene matches: 9. The CDR3 spans 15 residues. Germline values: CDR1 ENHRY, CDR2 SYGVKD. The CDR3 loop is CAISDFDRGHNEQFF. Written as DNA, the CDR3 is TGTGCCATCAGCGATTTTGACAGGGGCCACAATGAGCAGTTCTTC.

The chain carries TRBV4-1 and TRBJ2-1; D may be TRBD2 (6 bases). This CDR3 is built from 17 residues. Germline CDR1 MGHRA, CDR2 YSYEKL. Trimming took off 3 bases at V and 5 bases at J, with 20 bases between the two ends. The CDR3 is CASSHMEGLTSHNEQFF. DNA for the CDR3: TGCGCCAGCAGCCACATGGAGGGACTCACCTCTCACAATGAGCAGTTCTTC.

This clonotype was observed a handful of times. The germline gene is not matched at one end of the junction; a read error may be the cause. For the CDR3, the DNA is TGTGCCAGCAGGCCCGACTCCAACAATGAGCAGTTCTTC. It encodes CASRPDSNNEQFF. The chain employs TRBV7-9 and TRBJ2-1; no clear D. This CDR3 spans 13 amino acids. Germline-derived CDR1 and CDR2 are SEHNR and FQNEAQ (reference sequence).

The chain is built from TRBV18 and TRBJ2-7, with D perhaps matching TRBD1 (5 bases). The CDR3 sequence is 15 residues long. Trimming shortened V by 1 base and J by 0 bases, and 10 bases separated the two germline ends. The germline V gene has CDR1 KGHSH and CDR2 LQKENI. Here the CDR3 DNA reads TGTGCCAGCTCACCACGGGCAGACAGCTCCTACGAGCAGTACTTC. It encodes CASSPRADSSYEQYF.

Only a few counts were recorded for this clonotype. V is TRBV3-1 and J is TRBJ2-1; D unclear. Germline V gene data show CDR1 as LGHDT and CDR2 as YNNKEL (reference sequence). The CDR3 is made up of 15 amino acids. The V end was cut by 1 base, the J end by 9 bases, with 16 bases between. CDR3 in DNA: TGTGCCAGCAGCCAAGGTTTCTTTAGAGAGTTTGAGCAGTTCTTC. It codes for CASSQGFFREFEQFF.

This clonotype was detected many times. The chain couples TRBV29-1 to TRBJ2-1; TRBD2 aligns across 8 bases. There are 14 residues in the CDR3. V lost 4 bases and J lost 6; bases outside the gene matches: 8. Germline CDR1 reads SQVTM; CDR2 reads ANQGSEA. CDR3 in DNA: TGCAGCGTTGGAGGAGGACTAGCTGGCAATGAGCAGTTCTTC. Protein: CSVGGGLAGNEQFF.

V gene TRBV3-1 combines with J gene TRBJ1-1; maybe TRBD1 (5 bases). Trimming left V 6 bases short and J 4 bases short, with 12 bases between. This CDR3 region has 13 residues. Germline V lookup: CDR1 LGHDT, CDR2 YNNKEL (reference sequence). CDR3 nucleotide sequence: TGTGCCAGCAGAGTTAGTGGGGGCACTGAAGCTTTCTTT. It translates to CASRVSGGTEAFF.